This TCR beta chain was sequenced for a study of T cell repertoires in cytomegalovirus infection. Study at large: Public TCR beta signatures provided an indication of both CMV infection and a matching HLA type.

V lost 0 bases, J lost 8 bases, and 7 bases lay in between. CDR1 is SGHTA and CDR2 is FQGNSA in the germline V gene. This CDR3 comprises 12 residues. Findings and limits, study-wide: CMV-specific HLA-C-restricted TCR beta clonotypes dominated the ex vivo response. Carriers of CMV and the relevant HLA type were discriminated by public TCR beta frequency.

TCRdb used MiXCR to reprocess the reads, holding one entry per CDR3 protein. The repertoire holds roughly 300,000 distinct CDR3 sequences, with 8% to 9.5% as singletons. This clonotype was observed many times. Its cognate antigen is unknown. The specimen sequenced was PBMCs. The clonotype originates from a human donor in good health (CMV status not recorded). Some clones in this sample may be carry-over from other donors' samples. This chain links TRBV7-2 with TRBJ1-2, with unresolved D. The CDR3 loop is CASSLARGGYTF. The CDR3 DNA sequence: TGTGCCAGCAGCTTAGCCCGCGGCGGCTACACCTTC.